The clone carrying this TCR beta chain has more than one count but fewer than ten. Antigen specificity is unknown. Time point reported: sample taken at primary tumor resection. Sequencing was performed on whole RNA extracted from tumor and nontumor lung tissue, or from frozen PBMC, and the material was left unsorted. Samples came from 60 to 75 TRACERx patients with untreated early-stage lung cancer. The source of the sample is a study of spatial heterogeneity in lung cancer. Study at large: Combinations of a unique TCR and a UMI were tallied in raw reads, and on average each appeared more than ten times. Overall study findings and caveats: The appearance of ubiquitous expanded tumor TCRs in blood was greater at resection than follow-up.

Carried by each TCR cDNA molecule was a unique molecular identifier. TCRdb reprocessed the 5' RACE reads via MiXCR and lists one record per CDR3 protein. The repertoire includes around 75,000 distinct CDR3 sequences, 10% to 15% of them detected once, and roughly 6.9% sits in the top ten. The CDR3 sequence is 15 residues long. Germline V gene sequence: CDR1 SGHVS, CDR2 FNYEAQ. V was shortened by 2 bases and J by 2 bases, with 13 bases between the two germline ends. This sequence originates from a male donor with early-stage non-small cell lung cancer. The chain is built from TRBV7-6 and TRBJ2-7, with D perhaps matching TRBD2 (7 bases). The sequences come from PBMCs, collected at surgery. The CDR3 nucleotides read TGTGCCAGCAGCTTAAATAGGGGGGGAGCCTACGAGCAGTACTTC. Translation: CASSLNRGGAYEQYF.